The present T cell receptor beta chain was sequenced within a study of T cells in tuberculosis. In germline, CDR1 is SGHNT, CDR2 YYREEE (reference sequence). With V trimmed by 1 base and J by 4 bases, 1 base remained unmatched. The CDR3 has 15 amino acids. Produced via immunoSEQ multiplex PCR; TCRdb's table is partial and in-frame only. The data show more than 35,000 clones, more than 90% seen once. The clonotype originates from a donor aged 10 to 29 with latent tuberculosis or without tuberculosis infection. The rearrangement uses TRBV5-4 and TRBJ2-1; TRBD2 agrees at 11 bases. Specimen: PBMCs. CDR3 nucleotides: TGTGCCAGCAGCTTGACTAGCGGGAGTTACAATGAGCAGTTCTTC. This encodes CASSLTSGSYNEQFF.